The rows below give T cell receptor beta chains drawn from one sample of a study of CD8 T cells in ankylosing spondylitis. TCRdb re-called the 5' RACE reads with MiXCR, one entry per CDR3 protein. The data hold around 220,000 distinct CDR3 sequences, with roughly 10% observed a single time. Specimen: blood, either unsorted or a sorted T cell fraction (not recorded which). The origin of the receptors is a male donor with ankylosing spondylitis or in good health (not recorded which). Each CDR3 is given without its conserved first and last residue. Fields, in order: J gene, V gene, CDR3 protein.

TRBJ1-1,TRBV12-3/TRBV12-4,ASSLDRDRAGTEAF
TRBJ1-2,TRBV6-1,ASRWTDQVYGYT
TRBJ1-5,TRBV30,AWNLGRDQPQH
TRBJ2-2,TRBV7-3,ASSPFGGGGELF
TRBJ2-1,TRBV7-2,ASTGGASRREQF
TRBJ2-7,TRBV20-1,SARAGLVSHEQY
TRBJ1-4,TRBV29-1,SVDGGVFEKLF
TRBJ2-5,TRBV2,ASWGSQETQY
TRBJ2-2,TRBV7-2,ASSPQGTGELF
TRBJ2-1,TRBV3-1,ASSQGTGLYNEQF
TRBJ1-1,TRBV27,ASSSGPGGYTEAF
TRBJ2-3,TRBV2,ASELAESTDTQY
TRBJ1-5,TRBV5-6,ASSLAAGALPQH
TRBJ2-1,TRBV7-2,ASSLARGRVYNEQF
TRBJ2-7,TRBV28,ASSSLAGTGQEQY
TRBJ2-3,TRBV2,ASSEVLSTDTQY
TRBJ1-2,TRBV4-1,ASSQGQASDYGYT
TRBJ2-5,TRBV9,ASSVGPGETQY
TRBJ2-5,TRBV29-1,SVEAPEAVAETQY
TRBJ2-1,TRBV5-1,ASSLVGQGVNEQF
TRBJ2-6,TRBV7-3,ASSLTRQIKGTNVLT
TRBJ2-5,TRBV3-1,ASGWVLVRETQY
TRBJ2-3,TRBV7-2,ASSLGLVGQGTQY
TRBJ2-7,TRBV7-9,ASSLASVPYEQY
TRBJ2-1,TRBV9,ASSAQEGKRNEQF
TRBJ1-6,TRBV18,ASSPNRAGGRLPLH
TRBJ2-7,TRBV5-1,ASGTGRVDEQY
TRBJ2-5,TRBV29-1,SAQGHRGQETQY
TRBJ2-2,TRBV20-1,SARGLAGNTGELF
TRBJ2-1,TRBV5-1,ASSSWTGLNNEQF
TRBJ2-7,TRBV2,ASRPTGTGSHEQY
TRBJ2-1,TRBV5-1,ASSSLAGGPDEQF
TRBJ2-1,TRBV5-1,ASSSATLSGRSYNEQF
TRBJ2-5,TRBV13,ASSFYMGGETQY
TRBJ1-5,TRBV20-1,SARDPRGGLRYNQPQH
TRBJ1-1,TRBV12-3/TRBV12-4,ASKMGDTAF
TRBJ2-5,TRBV29-1,SVSEGDRGRETQY
TRBJ1-3,TRBV5-5,ASSLAAGALGNTIY
TRBJ2-7,TRBV3-1,ASSQTPGLAQYEQY
TRBJ2-3,TRBV27,ASKGGRGLRTDTQY
TRBJ2-5,TRBV7-6,ASSSLAGGLQETQY
TRBJ1-2,TRBV5-6,ASIPGALNYGYT
TRBJ2-3,TRBV20-1,SARDRDDNTDTQY
TRBJ2-1,TRBV7-8,ASSLGLVNNNEQF
TRBJ2-5,TRBV2,ASSKDQAGGTETQY
TRBJ2-1,TRBV7-3,ASSLIGQGNEQF
TRBJ2-7,TRBV28,ASSLGTGISEQY
TRBJ2-6,TRBV6-1,ASSAVSGGGVLT